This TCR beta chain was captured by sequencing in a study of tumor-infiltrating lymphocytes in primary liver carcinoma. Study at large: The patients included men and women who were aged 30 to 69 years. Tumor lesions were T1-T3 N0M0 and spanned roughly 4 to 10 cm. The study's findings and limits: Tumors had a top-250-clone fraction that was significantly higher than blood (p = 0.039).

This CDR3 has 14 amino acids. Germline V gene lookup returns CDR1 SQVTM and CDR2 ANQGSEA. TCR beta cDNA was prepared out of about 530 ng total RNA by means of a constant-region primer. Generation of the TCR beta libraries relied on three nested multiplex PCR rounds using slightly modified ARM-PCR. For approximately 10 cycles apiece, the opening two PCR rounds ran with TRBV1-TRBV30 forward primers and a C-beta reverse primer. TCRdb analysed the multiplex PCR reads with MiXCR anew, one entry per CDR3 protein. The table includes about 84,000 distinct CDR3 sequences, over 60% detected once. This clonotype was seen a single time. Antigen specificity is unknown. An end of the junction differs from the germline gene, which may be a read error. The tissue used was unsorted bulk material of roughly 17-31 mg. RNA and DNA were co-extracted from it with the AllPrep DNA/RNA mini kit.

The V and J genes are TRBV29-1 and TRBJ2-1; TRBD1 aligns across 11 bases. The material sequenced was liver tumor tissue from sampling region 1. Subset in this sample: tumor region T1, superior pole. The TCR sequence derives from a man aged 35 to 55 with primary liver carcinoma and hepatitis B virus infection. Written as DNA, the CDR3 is TGCAGTGGATTGTCGGGACAGGGGGTGGTTGAGCAGTTATTC. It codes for CSGLSGQGVVEQLF.